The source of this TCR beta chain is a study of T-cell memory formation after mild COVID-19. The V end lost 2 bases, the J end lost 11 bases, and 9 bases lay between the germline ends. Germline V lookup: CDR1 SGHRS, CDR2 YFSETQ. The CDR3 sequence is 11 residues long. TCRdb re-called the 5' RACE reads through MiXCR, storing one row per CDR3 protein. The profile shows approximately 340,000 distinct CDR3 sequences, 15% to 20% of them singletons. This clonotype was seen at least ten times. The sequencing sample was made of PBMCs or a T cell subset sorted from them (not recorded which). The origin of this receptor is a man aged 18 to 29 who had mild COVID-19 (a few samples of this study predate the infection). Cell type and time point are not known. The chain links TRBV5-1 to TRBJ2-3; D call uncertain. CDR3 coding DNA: TGCGCCAGCAGCTTACGAGACTTGCAGTATTTT. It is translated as CASSLRDLQYF.